This TCR beta chain was sequenced during a study of blood T cell repertoires in COVID-19. Overall study context: The study drew acute and convalescent COVID-19 samples from the United States, Italy and Spain. PBMCs, B-cell-depleted T cells, or T cells provided the cDNA or gDNA that made up the material.

Looked up from germline, CDR1 is SEHNR and CDR2 is FQNEAQ (reference sequence). This CDR3 is built from 14 residues. Trimming left V 0 bases short and J 4 bases short, with 10 bases between. Original data processing: The assay estimated nucleated cells by amplifying reference gene primers. Sequenced by immunoSEQ multiplex PCR; TCRdb stores in-frame clones only, minus some. V and J calls and clone size are those listed in that table; D and trimming were worked out from the DNA. The data hold more than 200,000 clones, with approximately 91% observed a single time. The sequenced sample was peripheral blood. The clonotype was recovered from a woman in her sixties or seventies with acute or convalescent COVID-19. The chain couples TRBV7-9 to TRBJ2-7; D perhaps matches TRBD2 (6 bases). CDR3 nucleotides: TGTGCCAGCAGCTTAGCACAACTAGCTTACGAGCAGTACTTC. Protein: CASSLAQLAYEQYF.